The 11 T cell receptor beta chains given below trace back to one sample, sequenced in a study of OX40 agonist ivuxolimab in advanced cancers. Library construction relied on the immunoSEQ multiplex PCR assay. The table comes from immuneACCESS by way of TCRdb, which keeps in-frame sequences with V and J called. Part of the clones is missing from these tables; in studies checked, under half for an unresolved V gene and the rest for unknown reasons. The sample includes some 99,000 clones, with approximately 94% observed a single time. The ten largest clones capture around 0.18% of the sample. Specimen: CD4+ or CD8+ T cells sorted from blood, collected in a trial of the OX40 agonist ivuxolimab. The source is an adult with an advanced solid tumor such as melanoma, head and neck, liver or kidney cancer.

This chain links TRBV15 with TRBJ2-1; 8 nucleotides match TRBD1. The CDR3 runs 14 residues. Unmatched junction bases numbered 3, after V lost 1 base and J lost 7 bases. Germline assignment: CDR1 LNHNV and CDR2 YYDKDF (reference sequence). The CDR3 DNA follows: TGTGCCACCAGCAGAGTGACAGGGGAGAATGAGCAGTTCTTC. It yields the protein CATSRVTGENEQFF.

The chain couples TRBV5-1 to TRBJ1-1; D possibly corresponds to TRBD1 (6 bases). V was cut by 4 bases and J by 3 bases, with 19 bases left in between. Germline values: CDR1 SGHRS, CDR2 YFSETQ. The CDR3 spans 16 residues. CDR3 nucleotides: TGCGCCAGCAGCCCTGCCCCCTCGGGGGCGGACACTGAAGCTTTCTTT. This gives the protein CASSPAPSGADTEAFF.

This clone appeared a single time. The chain couples TRBV7-3 to TRBJ2-1; TRBD2 matches at 9 bases. Per germline, CDR1 SGHTA and CDR2 FQGTGA. The CDR3 totals 17 residues. J gave up 5 bases and V 2 bases, and 10 bases lay outside the gene matches. Here the CDR3 reads CASSLRRTTSGHNEQFF. The CDR3 coding sequence is TGTGCCAGCAGCTTACGACGTACGACTAGCGGTCACAATGAGCAGTTCTTC.

The chain couples TRBV5-1 to TRBJ1-1; 7 bases are shared with TRBD1. Trimming took 2 bases from V and 8 from J; bases not matched to a gene: 15. Germline V lookup: CDR1 SGHRS, CDR2 YFSETQ. The CDR3 runs 16 residues. The CDR3 region is CASSLRYRGASNEAFF. CDR3 coding DNA: TGCGCCAGCAGCTTAAGGTACAGGGGCGCCTCCAACGAAGCTTTCTTT.

The V call is TRBV2, the J call TRBJ2-7; 9 bases align to TRBD1. CDR3 length equals 11 residues. The germline V gene has CDR1 SNHLY and CDR2 FYNNEI. J lost 4 bases, V lost 11 bases, and 3 bases had no gene match. The CDR3 DNA reads as TGTGCCGGAGGGACAGGGTACGAGCAGTACTTC. It specifies CAGGTGYEQYF.

This chain uses TRBV5-6 with TRBJ2-7; 8 bases are a match to TRBD1. The trim removed 1 base at V and 5 bases at J, leaving 8 bases unmatched. Germline CDR1 and CDR2: SGHDT and YYEEEE. The CDR3 runs 15 residues. CDR3 nucleotide sequence: TGTGCCAGCAGCTTGAGGAGGACAGGGCTTAACGAGCAGTACTTC. Its protein is CASSLRRTGLNEQYF.

The rearrangement joins TRBV6-5 to TRBJ2-5, with D maybe TRBD1 (6 bases). The germline V gene has CDR1 MNHEY and CDR2 SVGAGI. CDR3 size: 14 residues. The germline V and J ends were trimmed by 7 bases and 5 bases, with 17 bases remaining between them. The CDR3 sequence is CASMETDRRETQYF. The CDR3 coding sequence is TGTGCCAGCATGGAGACCGACAGGAGGGAGACCCAGTACTTC.

As for this clone: This CDR3 fails to terminate in the conserved phenylalanine or tryptophan, so it likely reflects a read error. The chain joins TRBV30 to TRBJ1-2; D ambiguous. CDR3 length equals 11 residues. In germline, CDR1 is GTSNPN, CDR2 SVGIG (reference sequence). In DNA form, the CDR3 reads TGTTCAATCGGACGGCGCTATGGCTACACCCTC. It is translated as CSIGRRYGYTL.

The chain uses TRBV28 and TRBJ2-2; D gene ambiguous. This CDR3 contains 17 residues. The V and J ends lost 8 bases and 4 bases respectively, with 23 bases between them. Germline V lookup: CDR1 MDHEN, CDR2 SYDVKM. CDR3 nucleotides: TGTGCCAGCTCCCAGGCGGCCTACCACCTTAGCACCGGGGAGCTGTTTTTT. Residues: CASSQAAYHLSTGELFF.

This chain connects TRBV20-1 to TRBJ2-3, with D perhaps TRBD2 (6 bases). The CDR3 is 11 residues long. Trimming pared 1 base from V and 10 bases from J, leaving 9 bases between. Germline values: CDR1 DFQATT, CDR2 SNEGSKA (reference sequence). CDR3 nucleotides: TGCAGTGCTAGAGGGCCGGGAGCGCAGTATTTT. Its protein is CSARGPGAQYF.

The chain has TRBV15 and TRBJ1-2; D gene uncertain. This CDR3 has 15 amino acids. Germline V gives CDR1 LNHNV, CDR2 YYDKDF (reference sequence). V lost 0 bases and J lost 4, with 12 bases in between. The CDR3 region is CATSRDGFGPYGYTF. The CDR3 DNA sequence: TGTGCCACCAGCAGAGACGGGTTCGGGCCCTATGGCTACACCTTC.